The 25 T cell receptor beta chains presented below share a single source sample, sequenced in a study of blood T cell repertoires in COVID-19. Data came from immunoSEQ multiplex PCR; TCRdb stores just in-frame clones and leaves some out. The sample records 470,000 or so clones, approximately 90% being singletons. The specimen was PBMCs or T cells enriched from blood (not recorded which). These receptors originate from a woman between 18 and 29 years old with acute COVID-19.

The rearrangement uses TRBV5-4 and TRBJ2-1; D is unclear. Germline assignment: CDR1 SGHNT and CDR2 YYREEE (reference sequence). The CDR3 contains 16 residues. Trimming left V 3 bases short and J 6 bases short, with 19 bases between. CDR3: CASSYSYSYIGNEQFF. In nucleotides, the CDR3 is TGTGCCAGCAGCTACAGTTACTCCTACATTGGCAATGAGCAGTTCTTC.

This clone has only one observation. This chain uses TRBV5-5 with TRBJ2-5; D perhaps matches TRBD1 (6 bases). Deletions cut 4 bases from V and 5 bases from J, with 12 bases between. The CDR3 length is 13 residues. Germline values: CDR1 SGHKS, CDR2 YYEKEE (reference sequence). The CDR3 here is CASSPDSWETQYF. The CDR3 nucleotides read TGTGCCAGCAGCCCGGACAGTTGGGAGACCCAGTACTTC.

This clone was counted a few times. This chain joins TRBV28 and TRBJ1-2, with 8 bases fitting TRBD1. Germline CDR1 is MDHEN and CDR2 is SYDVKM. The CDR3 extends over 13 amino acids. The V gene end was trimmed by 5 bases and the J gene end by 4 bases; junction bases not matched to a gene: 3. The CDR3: CASSPGTGYGYTF. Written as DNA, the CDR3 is TGTGCCAGCAGTCCGGGGACAGGCTATGGCTACACCTTC.

CDR3 nucleotide sequence: TGTGCCAGCAGGATAGACAACTACAATGAGCAGTTCTTC. Encoded protein: CASRIDNYNEQFF. The rearrangement joins TRBV12-3 or TRBV12-4 to TRBJ2-1; D not resolved. V was shortened by 6 bases and J by 3 bases, with 9 bases between the two germline ends. The CDR3 is made up of 13 amino acids.

CDR3: CASSQTDLNTGELFF. The DNA of the CDR3 is TGTGCCAGCAGTCAGACAGACCTGAACACCGGGGAGCTGTTTTTT. The J gene is TRBJ2-2, the V gene TRBV28; TRBD1 might be the D (5 bases). Trimming removed 5 bases at V and 1 base at J, with 11 bases between. There are 15 residues in the CDR3. CDR1 and CDR2 from the germline V gene are MDHEN and SYDVKM.

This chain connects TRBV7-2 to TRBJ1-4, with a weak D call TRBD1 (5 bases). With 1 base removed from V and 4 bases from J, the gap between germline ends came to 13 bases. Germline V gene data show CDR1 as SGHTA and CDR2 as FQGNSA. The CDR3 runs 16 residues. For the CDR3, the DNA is TGTGCCAGCAGCTTAGTCTTGCAGGGCGGTAATGAAAAACTGTTTTTT. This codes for CASSLVLQGGNEKLFF.

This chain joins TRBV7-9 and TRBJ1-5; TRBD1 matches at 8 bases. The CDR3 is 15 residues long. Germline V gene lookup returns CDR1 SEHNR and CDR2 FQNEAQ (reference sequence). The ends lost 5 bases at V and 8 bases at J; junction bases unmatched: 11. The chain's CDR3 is CASSLGQGGSEPQHF. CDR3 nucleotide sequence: TGTGCCAGCAGCCTCGGACAGGGTGGTTCGGAGCCCCAGCATTTT.

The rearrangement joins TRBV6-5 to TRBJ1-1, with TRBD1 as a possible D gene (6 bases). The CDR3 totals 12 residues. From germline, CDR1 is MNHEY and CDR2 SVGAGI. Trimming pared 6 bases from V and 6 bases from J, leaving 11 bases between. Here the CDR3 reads CASSLTGPEAFF. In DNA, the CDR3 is TGTGCCAGCAGCTTAACAGGGCCTGAAGCTTTCTTT.

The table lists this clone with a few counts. CDR3 loop: CASSAGGGGDYGYTF. DNA for the CDR3: TGCGCCAGCAGCGCGGGGGGCGGGGGCGACTATGGCTACACCTTC. The V gene is TRBV5-1, the J gene TRBJ1-2; D may be TRBD1 (6 bases). The CDR3 is made up of 15 amino acids. V was trimmed by 4 bases and J by 3 bases, leaving 16 bases between them. Germline CDR1 reads SGHRS; CDR2 reads YFSETQ.

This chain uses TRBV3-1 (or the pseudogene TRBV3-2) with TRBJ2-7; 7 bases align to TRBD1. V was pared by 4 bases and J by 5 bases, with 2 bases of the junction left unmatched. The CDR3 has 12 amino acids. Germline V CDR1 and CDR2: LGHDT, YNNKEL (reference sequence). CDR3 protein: CASSPGTDEQYF. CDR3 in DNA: TGTGCCAGCAGCCCCGGGACAGACGAGCAGTACTTC.

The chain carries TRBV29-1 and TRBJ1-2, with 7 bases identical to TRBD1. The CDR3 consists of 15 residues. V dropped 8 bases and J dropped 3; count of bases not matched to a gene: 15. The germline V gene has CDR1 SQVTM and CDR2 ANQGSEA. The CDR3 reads CSTKDRFLSDYGYTF. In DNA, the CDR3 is TGCAGCACAAAGGACAGGTTCTTAAGTGACTATGGCTACACCTTC. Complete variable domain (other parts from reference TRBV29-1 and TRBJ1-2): SAVISQKPSRDICQRGTSLTIQCQVDSQVTMMFWYRQQPGQSLTLIATANQGSEATYESGFVIDKFPISRPNLTFSTLTVSNMSPEDSSIYLCSTKDRFLSDYGYTFGSGTRLTVV.

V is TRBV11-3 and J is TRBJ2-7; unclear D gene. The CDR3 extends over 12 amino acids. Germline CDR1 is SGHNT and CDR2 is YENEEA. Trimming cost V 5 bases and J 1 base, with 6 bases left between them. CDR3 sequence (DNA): TGTGCCAGCAGCCCCAGGTCCTACGAGCAGTACTTC. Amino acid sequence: CASSPRSYEQYF.

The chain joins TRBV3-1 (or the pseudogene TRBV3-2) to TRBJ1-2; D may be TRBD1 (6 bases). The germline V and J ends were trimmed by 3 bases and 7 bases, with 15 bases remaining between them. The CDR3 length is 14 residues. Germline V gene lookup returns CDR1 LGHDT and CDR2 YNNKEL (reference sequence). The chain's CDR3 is CASSHGQRVSGYTF. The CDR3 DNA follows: TGTGCCAGCAGCCACGGACAGAGGGTTTCTGGCTACACCTTC.

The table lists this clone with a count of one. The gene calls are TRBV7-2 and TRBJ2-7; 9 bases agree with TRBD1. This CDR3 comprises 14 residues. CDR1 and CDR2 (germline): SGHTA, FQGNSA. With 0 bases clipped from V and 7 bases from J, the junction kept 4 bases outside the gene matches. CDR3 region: CASSLAGQGGEQYF. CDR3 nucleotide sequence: TGTGCCAGCAGCTTAGCGGGACAGGGAGGAGAGCAGTACTTC.

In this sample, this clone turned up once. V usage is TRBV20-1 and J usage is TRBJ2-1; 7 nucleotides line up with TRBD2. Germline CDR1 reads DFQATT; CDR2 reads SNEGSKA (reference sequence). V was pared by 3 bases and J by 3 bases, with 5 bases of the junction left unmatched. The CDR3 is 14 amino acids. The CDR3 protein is CSASGGSLYNEQFF. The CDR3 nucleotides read TGCAGTGCTAGTGGCGGGAGCCTCTACAATGAGCAGTTCTTC.

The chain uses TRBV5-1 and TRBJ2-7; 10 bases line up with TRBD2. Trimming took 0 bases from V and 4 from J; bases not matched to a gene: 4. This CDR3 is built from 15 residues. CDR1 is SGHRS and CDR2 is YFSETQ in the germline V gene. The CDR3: CASSLGTSGLYEQYF. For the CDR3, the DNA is TGCGCCAGCAGCTTGGGGACTAGCGGCTTATACGAGCAGTACTTC.

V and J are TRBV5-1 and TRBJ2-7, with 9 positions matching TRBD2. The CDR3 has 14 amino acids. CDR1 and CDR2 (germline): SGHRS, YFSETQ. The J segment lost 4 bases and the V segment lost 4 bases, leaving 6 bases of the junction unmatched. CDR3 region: CASSPSGRIYEQYF. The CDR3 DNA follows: TGCGCCAGCAGCCCAAGCGGGAGGATTTACGAGCAGTACTTC.

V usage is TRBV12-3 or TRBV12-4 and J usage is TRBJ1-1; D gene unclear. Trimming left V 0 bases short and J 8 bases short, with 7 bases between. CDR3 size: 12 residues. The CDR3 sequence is CASSLASVEAFF. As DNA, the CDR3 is TGTGCCAGCAGTTTAGCATCTGTGGAAGCTTTCTTT.

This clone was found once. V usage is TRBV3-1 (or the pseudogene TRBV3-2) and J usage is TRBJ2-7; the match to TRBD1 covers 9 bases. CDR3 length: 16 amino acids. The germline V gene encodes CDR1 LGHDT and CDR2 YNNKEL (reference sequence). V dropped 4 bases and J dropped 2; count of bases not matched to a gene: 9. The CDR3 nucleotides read TGTGCCAGCAGCCCCCAACAGGGGGCAACCCCCTACGAGCAGTACTTC. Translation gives CASSPQQGATPYEQYF.

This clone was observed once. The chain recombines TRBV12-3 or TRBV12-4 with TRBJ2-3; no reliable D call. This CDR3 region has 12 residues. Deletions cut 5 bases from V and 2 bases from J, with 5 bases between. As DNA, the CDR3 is TGTGCCAGCAGTCTCGTCACAGATACGCAGTATTTT. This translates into CASSLVTDTQYF.

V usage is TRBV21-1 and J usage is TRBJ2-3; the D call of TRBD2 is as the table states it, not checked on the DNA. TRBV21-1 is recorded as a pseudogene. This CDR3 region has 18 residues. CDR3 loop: CASSKAFSGGSSTDTQYF. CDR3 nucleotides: TGTGCCAGCAGCAAAGCGTTCAGCGGGGGGTCTAGCACAGATACGCAGTATTTT.

Here the CDR3 DNA reads TGTGCCAGCAGCCACAGACAGGGCTCTGAAGCTTTCTTT. Translating gives CASSHRQGSEAFF. The V gene is TRBV7-2, the J gene TRBJ1-1; 7 bases fit TRBD1. The ends lost 5 bases at V and 6 bases at J; junction bases unmatched: 6. This CDR3 is built from 13 residues. The germline V gene encodes CDR1 SGHTA and CDR2 FQGNSA.

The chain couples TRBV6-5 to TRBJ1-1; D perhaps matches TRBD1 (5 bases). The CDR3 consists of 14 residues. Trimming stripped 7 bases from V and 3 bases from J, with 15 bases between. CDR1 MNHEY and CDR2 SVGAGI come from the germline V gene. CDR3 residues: CASTPVGGYTEAFF. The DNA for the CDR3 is TGTGCCAGCACCCCCGTGGGGGGTTACACTGAAGCTTTCTTT.

The CDR3 DNA sequence: TGCAGCGTTGAAGTCAGTGACGAGCAGTACTTC. It codes for CSVEVSDEQYF. The chain couples TRBV29-1 to TRBJ2-7; D ambiguous. Germline-derived CDR1 and CDR2 are SQVTM and ANQGSEA. This CDR3 is 11 amino acids long. V lost 1 base to trimming and J lost 5 bases, with 6 bases between them.

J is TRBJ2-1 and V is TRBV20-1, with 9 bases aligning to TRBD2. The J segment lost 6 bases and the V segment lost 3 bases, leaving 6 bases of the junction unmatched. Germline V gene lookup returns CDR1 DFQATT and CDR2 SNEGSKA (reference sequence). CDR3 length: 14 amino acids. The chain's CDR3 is CSASFSGSGNEQFF. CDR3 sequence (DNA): TGCAGTGCTAGTTTTAGCGGGAGTGGCAATGAGCAGTTCTTC.